This record concerns one TCR beta chain sequence. The antigen remains unidentified. PCR involved 60 Vbeta and 13 Jbeta primers. Only in-frame clones appear in the TCRdb table, and some are missing; sequencing was by immunoSEQ multiplex PCR. The table lists 80,000 to 95,000 clones, 55% to 85% of them singletons. Trimming stripped 4 bases from V and 0 bases from J, with 15 bases between. This CDR3 is built from 15 residues. The germline V gene has CDR1 SQVTM and CDR2 ANQGSEA. These data belong to a study of cytomegalovirus exposure and HLA in healthy donors. Study results and caveats: What was likely a sequencing artifact was a cluster of highly shared sequence variants. Later analysis revealed greater clonal expansion in HLA-associated TCR beta chains than in equally common others. A later analysis associated 15,000 or so TCR beta sequences with HLA alleles at a 0.05 false discovery rate.

The chain couples TRBV29-1 to TRBJ1-1; D is perhaps TRBD1 (6 bases). The specimen sequenced was PBMCs. The receptor was isolated from a woman between 18 and 29 years old in good health and CMV-seropositive. The CDR3: CSVGVRQEMNTEAFF. For the CDR3, the DNA is TGCAGCGTTGGGGTCCGACAGGAGATGAACACTGAAGCTTTCTTT. Using reference TRBV29-1 and TRBJ1-1 for the parts outside the CDR3, the full variable domain is SAVISQKPSRDICQRGTSLTIQCQVDSQVTMMFWYRQQPGQSLTLIATANQGSEATYESGFVIDKFPISRPNLTFSTLTVSNMSPEDSSIYLCSVGVRQEMNTEAFFGQGTRLTVV.